What follows are 26 T cell receptor beta chains derived from one specimen sequenced in a study of shared clonotypes between healthy human individuals. Sequencing used immunoSEQ multiplex PCR; TCRdb keeps in-frame clones, though not all of them. The sample contains about 1.1 million clones, 75% to 85% of which appear only once. The material sequenced was memory CD4+ T cells from PBMCs. Subset here: CD45RA-negative fraction. These TCRs come from a young man in good health. Some clones in this sample may be carry-over from other donors' samples.

This chain connects TRBV15 to TRBJ2-2; D is possibly TRBD1 or TRBD2 (5 bases each). This CDR3 has 14 amino acids. CDR1 is LNHNV and CDR2 is YYDKDF in the germline V gene (reference sequence). With 5 bases removed from V and 4 bases from J, the gap between germline ends came to 11 bases. The CDR3 region is CATSPGRITGELFF. Here the CDR3 DNA reads TGTGCCACCAGCCCGGGACGAATCACCGGGGAGCTGTTTTTT.

The chain couples TRBV6-5 to TRBJ1-4; 7 bases fit TRBD1. The V and J ends lost 4 bases and 5 bases, in that order; junction bases with no gene match: 10. The CDR3 is 16 amino acids. Germline CDR1 is MNHEY and CDR2 is SVGAGI. The CDR3 spells CASSSPDRAGNEKLFF. DNA for the CDR3: TGTGCCAGCAGTTCGCCCGACAGGGCCGGGAATGAAAAACTGTTTTTT.

The chain carries TRBV20-1 and TRBJ2-2; no clear D. CDR3 length: 11 amino acids. Germline V CDR1 and CDR2: DFQATT, SNEGSKA (reference sequence). Trimming stripped 5 bases from V and 2 bases from J, with 3 bases between. The CDR3 sequence: CSARNTGELFF. In DNA form, the CDR3 reads TGCAGTGCTCGAAACACCGGGGAGCTGTTTTTT.

The CDR3 DNA follows: TGTGCCAGCTCACCGTCGGCCAGGGGGCACTATGGCTACACCTTC. Protein product: CASSPSARGHYGYTF. V gene TRBV18 combines with J gene TRBJ1-2, with TRBD1 matching over 8 bases. The CDR3 spans 15 residues. Germline-derived CDR1 and CDR2 are KGHSH and LQKENI. Losses at the gene ends were 3 bases for V and 3 bases for J; bases not matched to a gene: 6.

Points on this clone: Other nucleotide sequences from this sample produce the same CDR3. J is TRBJ2-7 and V is TRBV5-1, with a tentative D call TRBD2 (6 bases). The CDR3 runs to 13 residues. CDR1 is SGHRS, CDR2 YFSETQ, per germline. V lost 2 bases to trimming and J lost 4 bases, with 10 bases between them. CDR3 in amino acids: CASSFTGSYEQYF. For the CDR3, the DNA is TGCGCCAGCAGCTTTACCGGGAGTTACGAGCAGTACTTC.

The chain is built from TRBV18 and TRBJ2-7; D unclear. Per germline, CDR1 KGHSH and CDR2 LQKENI. CDR3 length equals 14 residues. Trimming pared 0 bases from V and 2 bases from J, leaving 8 bases between. In DNA form, the CDR3 reads TGTGCCAGCTCACCACCGGCGAACCCCTACGAGCAGTACTTC. Protein sequence: CASSPPANPYEQYF. Based on the CDR3 plus reference TRBV18 and TRBJ2-7, the full variable domain is NAGVMQNPRHLVRRRGQEARLRCSPMKGHSHVYWYRQLPEEGLKFMVYLQKENIIDESGMPKERFSAEFPKEGPSILRIQQVVRGDSAAYFCASSPPANPYEQYFGPGTRLTVT.

The count of this clone is one. The chain couples TRBV18 to TRBJ2-1; either TRBD1 or TRBD2 may supply D (6 bases each). V was shortened by 8 bases and J by 7 bases, with 21 bases between the two germline ends. Germline V gene data show CDR1 as KGHSH and CDR2 as LQKENI. CDR3 length: 15 residues. The CDR3 DNA sequence: TGTGCCAGCCCCCCGGGCCGGGGGCCGAAAAATGAGCAGTTCTTC. It specifies CASPPGRGPKNEQFF.

This clone was counted a few times. This sequence joins TRBV28 and TRBJ1-2; D is undetermined. V lost 9 bases and J lost 5, with 13 bases in between. In germline, CDR1 is MDHEN, CDR2 SYDVKM. This CDR3 is 12 amino acids long. For the CDR3, the DNA is TGTGCCAGTAGGCAGATTGATTATGGCTACACCTTC. Protein: CASRQIDYGYTF.

On this clone: It may be a read error: a sequence one base away is much more abundant. The V gene is TRBV11-3, the J gene TRBJ2-1; 14 bases agree with TRBD2. This CDR3 is built from 15 residues. Trimming cost V 5 bases and J 8 bases; bases outside gene matches: 5. CDR1 SGHNT and CDR2 YENEEA come from the germline V gene. DNA for the CDR3: TGTGCCAGCAGCGTGGGACTAGCGGGAGTGGATGAGCAGTTCTTC. This translates into CASSVGLAGVDEQFF.

This chain uses TRBV18 with TRBJ1-5, with 7 bases that match TRBD1. CDR1 KGHSH and CDR2 LQKENI come from the germline V gene. The ends lost 2 bases at V and 2 bases at J; junction bases unmatched: 6. The CDR3 contains 16 residues. The CDR3 nucleotides read TGTGCCAGCTCACCAGCCGACCAGGGGGGCAATCAGCCCCAGCATTTT. Amino acid sequence: CASSPADQGGNQPQHF.

The rearrangement uses TRBV4-1 and TRBJ1-4; D is unresolved. The germline V gene encodes CDR1 MGHRA and CDR2 YSYEKL. This CDR3 comprises 16 residues. Between the trimmed V and J ends, which lost 2 bases and 6 bases, there was a span of 16 bases. The CDR3 here is CASSQWRRAGDEKLFF. CDR3 nucleotide sequence: TGCGCCAGCAGCCAATGGAGGAGGGCGGGAGATGAAAAACTGTTTTTT.

V usage is TRBV7-8 and J usage is TRBJ1-1; D is perhaps TRBD1 (5 bases). The CDR3 sequence is 13 residues long. CDR1 SGHVS and CDR2 FQNEAQ come from the germline V gene. The V end lost 7 bases, the J end lost 1 base, and 10 bases lay between the germline ends. The CDR3 DNA is TGTGCCAGCAACTGGGACGGGAACACTGAAGCTTTCTTT. This codes for CASNWDGNTEAFF.

The rearrangement uses TRBV7-2 and TRBJ2-7; no reliable D call. Germline assignment: CDR1 SGHTA and CDR2 FQGNSA. Trimming took off 1 base at V and 1 base at J, with 11 bases between the two ends. The CDR3 runs to 15 residues. The CDR3 nucleotides read TGTGCCAGCAGCTTAGTAGGTCGGCTATCCTACGAGCAGTACTTC. This translates into CASSLVGRLSYEQYF.

V is TRBV27 and J is TRBJ2-7; D might be TRBD1 (6 bases). Germline V gives CDR1 MNHEY, CDR2 SMNVEV (reference sequence). V dropped 6 bases and J dropped 6 bases, with 15 bases sitting between them. The CDR3 runs to 13 residues. CDR3 in amino acids: CASRPPGASEQYF. As DNA, the CDR3 is TGTGCCAGCAGGCCCCCAGGGGCAAGCGAGCAGTACTTC.

The chain joins TRBV28 to TRBJ2-4; 8 bases line up with TRBD1. Per germline, CDR1 MDHEN and CDR2 SYDVKM. Trimming cost V 6 bases and J 1 base; bases outside gene matches: 5. The CDR3 runs 15 residues. CDR3 sequence (DNA): TGTGCCAGCAGGTCACAGGGGGTGGCCAAAAACATTCAGTACTTC. The encoded protein is CASRSQGVAKNIQYF. Complete variable domain (other parts from reference TRBV28 and TRBJ2-4): DVKVTQSSRYLVKRTGEKVFLECVQDMDHENMFWYRQDPGLGLRLIYFSYDVKMKEKGDIPEGYSVSREKKERFSLILESASTNQTSMYLCASRSQGVAKNIQYFGAGTRLSVL.

In DNA form, the CDR3 reads TGTGCCAGTAGTACGGACAGGGGCCGAAACACTGAAGCTTTCTTT. It yields the protein CASSTDRGRNTEAFF. The rearrangement joins TRBV19 to TRBJ1-1; 9 nucleotides match TRBD1. CDR3 length equals 15 residues. The V gene end was trimmed by 4 bases and the J gene end by 2 bases; junction bases not matched to a gene: 5. Germline V gene data show CDR1 as LNHDA and CDR2 as SQIVND (reference sequence). Looking up the rest from reference TRBV19 and TRBJ1-1 gives the full variable domain: DGGITQSPKYLFRKEGQNVTLSCEQNLNHDAMYWYRQDPGQGLRLIYYSQIVNDFQKGDIAEGYSVSREKKESFPLTVTSAQKNPTAFYLCASSTDRGRNTEAFFGQGTRLTVV.

V and J are TRBV14 and TRBJ1-1, with D hard to call. The V gene's germline CDR1 is SGHDN and CDR2 FVKESK. Trimming took 4 bases from V and 2 from J, leaving 17 bases between them. The CDR3 loop spans 16 amino acids. CDR3 in DNA: TGTGCCAGCAGCCTCCAGAGGGCAAGTATCAACACTGAAGCTTTCTTT. This encodes CASSLQRASINTEAFF.

In the case of this clone: The sample holds other DNA sequences that translate to the same CDR3. The chain has TRBV28 and TRBJ1-2; D remains unclear. V lost 4 bases, J lost 3 bases, and 6 bases lay in between. The V gene's germline CDR1 is MDHEN and CDR2 SYDVKM. CDR3 length: 12 residues. In DNA form, the CDR3 reads TGTGCCAGCAGTTCCGGGGACTATGGCTACACCTTC. Its translation is CASSSGDYGYTF.

This clone was observed a handful of times. The rearrangement uses TRBV28 and TRBJ1-2, with a possible D match to TRBD1 (6 bases). Germline V gives CDR1 MDHEN, CDR2 SYDVKM. Trimming took 6 bases from V and 5 from J, leaving 22 bases between them. The CDR3 length is 16 residues. This CDR3 reads CASRGEGQTAGYGYTF. The CDR3 DNA reads as TGTGCCAGCAGAGGGGAAGGACAGACCGCTGGGTATGGCTACACCTTC.

The chain joins TRBV6-1 to TRBJ2-7, with D unresolved. V was cut by 6 bases and J by 9 bases, with 15 bases left in between. The CDR3 extends over 12 amino acids. Germline CDR1 is MNHNS and CDR2 is SASEGT. The CDR3 nucleotides read TGTGCCAGCAGCCTTTTTATGGGCGGGCAGTACTTC. Translated: CASSLFMGGQYF.

CDR3 nucleotide sequence: TGTGCCAGCAGCCCCTGGGGAGGGAATTATGGGGCCAACGTCCTGACTTTC. Translated, it gives CASSPWGGNYGANVLTF. This chain links TRBV7-9 with TRBJ2-6, with TRBD2 matching over 7 bases. The trim removed 5 bases at V and 3 bases at J, leaving 10 bases unmatched. Looked up from germline, CDR1 is SEHNR and CDR2 is FQNEAQ (reference sequence). The CDR3 is 17 amino acids.

Regarding this clone: With a much larger clone just one base away, this may be a read error. The same CDR3 is also encoded by other DNA sequences in this sample. The rearrangement joins TRBV27 to TRBJ2-7; no firm D call. V was shortened by 2 bases and J by 5 bases, with 1 base between the two germline ends. This CDR3 has 10 amino acids. CDR1 and CDR2 (germline): MNHEY, SMNVEV (reference sequence). This CDR3 is CASSLHEQYF. The CDR3 nucleotides read TGTGCCAGCAGTTTACACGAGCAGTACTTC.

This clone was seen only once. The rearrangement links TRBV9 to TRBJ2-1; no definite D call. Per the germline V gene, CDR1 is SGDLS and CDR2 is YYNGEE. The CDR3 length is 13 residues. V lost 4 bases and J 2 bases, leaving 7 bases between the germline ends. For the CDR3, the DNA is TGTGCCAGCAGCCCCCGGGCCTACAATGAGCAGTTCTTC. As protein: CASSPRAYNEQFF.

The chain employs TRBV15 and TRBJ1-5; D uncertain. The CDR3 is made up of 16 amino acids. Trimming removed 5 bases from V and 0 bases from J, with 14 bases in between. Germline CDR1 reads LNHNV; CDR2 reads YYDKDF (reference sequence). The CDR3 loop reads CATSPRRTFSNQPQHF. The CDR3 coding sequence is TGTGCCACCAGCCCCCGCCGGACGTTTAGCAATCAGCCCCAGCATTTT.

The V gene is TRBV30, the J gene TRBJ2-5; TRBD2 matches 11 bases. The CDR3 loop spans 16 amino acids. The trim removed 5 bases at V and 4 bases at J, leaving 12 bases unmatched. Germline CDR1 GTSNPN, CDR2 SVGIG (reference sequence). CDR3 sequence (DNA): TGTGCCTGGGGGGCGGGGCTAGCGGGAGGAATAGAGACCCAGTACTTC. Translating it yields CAWGAGLAGGIETQYF.

The chain couples TRBV30 to TRBJ1-2; D may be TRBD1 (6 bases). The CDR3 consists of 14 residues. Germline CDR1 and CDR2: GTSNPN and SVGIG (reference sequence). Trimming removed 2 bases at V and 0 bases at J, with 10 bases between. CDR3 region: CAWSLQGPNYGYTF. The CDR3 DNA follows: TGTGCCTGGAGTCTACAGGGACCTAACTATGGCTACACCTTC.